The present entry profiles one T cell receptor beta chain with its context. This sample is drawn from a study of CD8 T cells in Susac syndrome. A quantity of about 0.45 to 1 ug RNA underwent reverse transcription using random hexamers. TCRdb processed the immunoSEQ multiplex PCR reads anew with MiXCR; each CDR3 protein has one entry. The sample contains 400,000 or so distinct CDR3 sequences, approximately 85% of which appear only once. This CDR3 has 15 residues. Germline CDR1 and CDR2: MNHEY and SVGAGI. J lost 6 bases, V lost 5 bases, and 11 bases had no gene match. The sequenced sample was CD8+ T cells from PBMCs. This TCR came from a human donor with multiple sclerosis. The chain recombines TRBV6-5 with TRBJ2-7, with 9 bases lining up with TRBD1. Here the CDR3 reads CASSPTGTGWAEQYF. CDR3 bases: TGTGCCAGCAGTCCCACCGGGACAGGGTGGGCCGAGCAGTACTTC.